This TCR beta chain was sequenced for a study of glioma-infiltrating T cells. The iRepertoire nested amplicon-rescue multiplex PCR amplified TCR alpha and beta CDR3s from RNA. One-step reverse transcription and amplification started from about 100-400 ng of tissue mRNA or PBMC total RNA. A single record per CDR3 protein comes from TCRdb applying MiXCR to the multiplex PCR reads. Of about 110,000 distinct CDR3 sequences listed, about 25% were seen once; the top ten hold roughly 30%. Trimming took 4 bases from V and 5 from J; bases not matched to a gene: 15. Germline CDR1 MNHEY, CDR2 SMNVEV (reference sequence). CDR3 length: 17 residues. Findings and limits, study-wide: CDR3 overlap between tissue and blood was very small. Gliomas, especially low-grade, showed above-expected tissue-blood divergence; non-neoplastic patients showed below.

This clonotype was seen many times. Its antigen is still unknown. The sequence was obtained from a human donor with low-grade glioma or glioblastoma, undergoing nonglioma brain surgery, or in good health (not recorded which). Source material: glioma tissue, nonneoplastic brain tissue, or PBMCs (not recorded which). The J gene is TRBJ2-5, the V gene TRBV27; 8 nucleotides match TRBD2. The CDR3 sequence is CASSSLSGGRTHETQYF. CDR3 nucleotide sequence: TGTGCCAGCAGTTCCTTATCGGGCGGGAGGACCCACGAGACCCAGTACTTC.